This passage covers 24 T cell receptor beta chains from one sample sequenced in a study of blood T cell repertoires in COVID-19 (dated by TCRdb to the early 2020s). Preparation of the library involved the immunoSEQ multiplex PCR assay. TCRdb holds this immuneACCESS table with in-frame rearrangements only. Some clones are missing; in checked studies, unresolved V genes explain under half, and the rest has no known cause. The sample table records around 200,000 clones; about 83% of these occur just once. The top ten clones comprise approximately 18% of the sample. The sequenced sample was peripheral blood. All receptors derive from an older person with COVID-19, enrolled during active disease.

The J gene is TRBJ2-4, the V gene TRBV18, with 7 bases that match TRBD2. Germline-derived CDR1 and CDR2 are KGHSH and LQKENI. V was clipped by 5 bases and J by 1 base; unmatched bases: 5. The CDR3 contains 15 residues. CDR3 amino acids: CASSAEGGAKNIQYF. CDR3 DNA sequence: TGTGCCAGCTCAGCCGAGGGAGGGGCCAAAAACATTCAGTACTTC.

The genes are TRBV5-1 and TRBJ1-6; D possibly corresponds to TRBD1 (5 bases). CDR1 SGHRS and CDR2 YFSETQ come from the germline V gene. V was shortened by 4 bases and J by 0 bases, with 17 bases between the two germline ends. The CDR3 loop spans 18 amino acids. The CDR3 sequence is CASSPGLEPRSYNSPLHF. CDR3 nucleotide sequence: TGCGCCAGCAGCCCGGGACTGGAACCCCGCTCCTATAATTCACCCCTCCACTTT.

The chain uses TRBV27 and TRBJ2-7; 12 positions match TRBD2. Germline V gene sequence: CDR1 MNHEY, CDR2 SMNVEV (reference sequence). The ends lost 3 bases at V and 3 bases at J; junction bases unmatched: 9. The CDR3 loop spans 17 amino acids. CDR3 nucleotide sequence: TGTGCCAGCAGTTTTTCGGGACTAGCGGGTGAAAACTACGAGCAGTACTTC. This sequence encodes CASSFSGLAGENYEQYF.

For this clone: Other DNA sequences within the sample encode an identical CDR3. The chain combines TRBV19 with TRBJ2-7, with D uncertain. The V gene's germline CDR1 is LNHDA and CDR2 SQIVND (reference sequence). The CDR3 totals 12 residues. The V end was cut by 4 bases, the J end by 0 bases, with 4 bases between. The CDR3 nucleotides are TGTGCCAGTAGTACGGGCTCCTACGAGCAGTACTTC. It specifies CASSTGSYEQYF.

The V call is TRBV3-1 (or the pseudogene TRBV3-2), the J call TRBJ1-2; possible D gene TRBD1, 5 bases. This CDR3 comprises 15 residues. Trimming took off 1 base at V and 7 bases at J, with 16 bases between the two ends. Germline CDR1 LGHDT, CDR2 YNNKEL (reference sequence). The CDR3 nucleotides read TGTGCCAGCAGCCAAGTTCAGGGATTCATGGGTGGCTACACCTTC. This sequence encodes CASSQVQGFMGGYTF.

The V call is TRBV10-3, the J call TRBJ2-7; 9 bases are a match to TRBD2. Germline loops: CDR1 ENHRY, CDR2 SYGVKD. The CDR3 is 13 residues long. The V segment lost 11 bases and the J segment 7 bases; nucleotides outside the gene matches: 12. This chain's CDR3 is CAAGLAGVWEQYF. Here the CDR3 DNA reads TGTGCCGCTGGATTAGCGGGAGTGTGGGAGCAGTACTTC.

This chain connects TRBV6-5 to TRBJ2-7; 8 positions agree with TRBD2. The J segment lost 12 bases and the V segment lost 5 bases, leaving 18 bases of the junction unmatched. Germline loops: CDR1 MNHEY, CDR2 SVGAGI. The CDR3 is made up of 15 amino acids. The CDR3 reads CASSPPDRAGEGRYF. The CDR3, as DNA: TGTGCCAGCAGTCCCCCTGATCGAGCGGGAGAGGGTCGGTACTTC.

This clone was seen only once. J is TRBJ2-1 and V is TRBV7-2; 13 bases are a match to TRBD2. This CDR3 region has 15 residues. V lost 5 bases and J lost 8; bases outside the gene matches: 6. The germline gives CDR1 SGHTA, CDR2 FQGNSA. The CDR3 coding sequence is TGTGCCAGCAGCACCGGACTAGCGGGAGTACATGAGCAGTTCTTC. As protein: CASSTGLAGVHEQFF.

This sequence joins TRBV5-1 and TRBJ2-3; D gene unclear. With 0 bases removed from V and 4 bases from J, the gap between germline ends came to 9 bases. CDR3 size: 14 residues. Per germline, CDR1 SGHRS and CDR2 YFSETQ. The CDR3 loop reads CASSLVVGSDTQYF. CDR3 in DNA: TGCGCCAGCAGCTTGGTTGTGGGCTCAGATACGCAGTATTTT.

This clone was found once. The chain uses TRBV27 and TRBJ2-3; perhaps TRBD2 as D (6 bases). Trimming cost V 3 bases and J 1 base, with 8 bases left between them. Germline CDR1 is MNHEY and CDR2 is SMNVEV (reference sequence). The CDR3 is made up of 14 amino acids. This CDR3 is CASSLERGTDTQYF. The CDR3 region has the DNA TGTGCCAGCAGTTTGGAGCGGGGCACAGATACGCAGTATTTT.

The chain couples TRBV7-9 to TRBJ1-3; D gene uncertain. The CDR3 runs to 10 residues. Germline V lookup: CDR1 SEHNR, CDR2 FQNEAQ (reference sequence). V shed 4 bases and J shed 10 bases, with 5 bases lying between them. The CDR3 here is CASSSVTIYF. As DNA, the CDR3 is TGTGCCAGCAGCTCCGTGACCATATATTTT.

V and J are TRBV10-3 and TRBJ2-3; 8 bases fit TRBD2. CDR1 is ENHRY, CDR2 SYGVKD, per germline. This CDR3 is built from 14 residues. Trimming removed 9 bases from V and 2 bases from J; junction bases left unmatched: 7. The CDR3 sequence is CAMARREATDTQYF. The CDR3 bases are TGTGCCATGGCTCGGCGGGAGGCCACAGATACGCAGTATTTT.

The rearrangement joins TRBV29-1 to TRBJ2-1, with 7 bases matching TRBD2. The CDR3 runs to 14 residues. Germline CDR1 and CDR2: SQVTM and ANQGSEA. V was pared by 4 bases and J by 5 bases, with 8 bases of the junction left unmatched. CDR3 nucleotide sequence: TGCAGCGTTGTGAGTGGGAGGGCCAACAATGAGCAGTTCTTC. Its protein is CSVVSGRANNEQFF.

On this clone itself: The junction shows a germline mismatch at one end, possibly a read error. This chain uses TRBV6-5 with TRBJ2-6, with a weak D call TRBD1 (5 bases). Germline V gene data show CDR1 as MNHEY and CDR2 as SVGAGI. This CDR3 region has 15 residues. CDR3 residues: CASSYVGAGANILTF. CDR3 bases: TGTGCCAGCAGTTACGTGGGCGCTGGGGCCAACATCCTGACTTTC.

The chain links TRBV5-4 to TRBJ2-7; 7 bases map to TRBD1. CDR3 length equals 12 residues. Germline V CDR1 and CDR2: SGHNT, YYREEE (reference sequence). This CDR3 reads CASSLGSRGIRV. CDR3 DNA sequence: TGTGCCAGCAGCTTGGGCTCCAGGGGGATCAGAGTT.

The chain combines TRBV27 with TRBJ2-7, with D possibly matching TRBD2 (6 bases). The V and J ends lost 0 bases and 5 bases respectively, with 14 bases between them. The germline gives CDR1 MNHEY, CDR2 SMNVEV (reference sequence). This CDR3 contains 15 residues. CDR3 nucleotide sequence: TGTGCCAGCAGTTTATCGAGACTAGTTAGGGACGAGCAGTACTTC. As protein: CASSLSRLVRDEQYF.

This chain links TRBV28 with TRBJ1-5, with D hard to call. In germline, CDR1 is MDHEN, CDR2 SYDVKM. The CDR3 loop spans 16 amino acids. Trimming took 1 base from V and 0 from J, leaving 10 bases between them. The CDR3 protein is CASSLSPRSSNQPQHF. CDR3 sequence (DNA): TGTGCCAGCAGTTTATCCCCTAGGTCTAGCAATCAGCCCCAGCATTTT.

This CDR3 is CATSRVENGALPYF. The CDR3 DNA is TGTGCCACCAGCAGAGTTGAGAATGGGGCCCTGCCTTACTTC. The chain carries TRBV15 and TRBJ2-5, with a possible D match to TRBD1 (5 bases). Trimming pared 1 base from V and 14 bases from J, leaving 20 bases between. The CDR3 covers 14 residues. Germline-derived CDR1 and CDR2 are LNHNV and YYDKDF (reference sequence).

The sample holds a few counts of this clone. The chain combines TRBV27 with TRBJ2-7, with TRBD2 matching over 7 bases. The CDR3 extends over 14 amino acids. CDR1 MNHEY and CDR2 SMNVEV come from the germline V gene (reference sequence). The V segment lost 6 bases and the J segment 3 bases; nucleotides outside the gene matches: 8. The CDR3 is CASSQRDPVYEQYF. The CDR3 DNA reads as TGTGCCAGCAGCCAGCGGGACCCAGTCTACGAGCAGTACTTC.

This sequence joins TRBV29-1 and TRBJ1-6; 9 bases are shared with TRBD1. Germline V gene lookup returns CDR1 SQVTM and CDR2 ANQGSEA. The CDR3 loop spans 13 amino acids. Unmatched junction bases numbered 2, after V lost 6 bases and J lost 5 bases. The DNA of the CDR3 is TGCAGCGTGGGACAGGGTAATAATTCACCCCTCCACTTT. It codes for CSVGQGNNSPLHF.

This clone was recorded only once. The chain has TRBV30 and TRBJ1-1; the match to TRBD1 covers 8 bases. Germline lookup yields CDR1 GTSNPN and CDR2 SVGIG (reference sequence). The trim removed 6 bases at V and 0 bases at J, leaving 3 bases unmatched. CDR3 length equals 13 residues. The CDR3 DNA follows: TGTGCCTGTAACAGGGGGATGAACACTGAAGCTTTCTTT. Translation gives CACNRGMNTEAFF.

This chain uses TRBV18 with TRBJ2-2, with 7 bases fitting TRBD1. The germline V gene encodes CDR1 KGHSH and CDR2 LQKENI. This CDR3 region has 15 residues. Trimming removed 4 bases from V and 1 base from J; junction bases left unmatched: 3. CDR3 in DNA: TGTGCCAGCTCACAGGGGGCCAGGAACACCGGGGAGCTGTTTTTT. Protein sequence: CASSQGARNTGELFF. The full variable domain, its missing parts supplied by reference TRBV18 and TRBJ2-2, is NAGVMQNPRHLVRRRGQEARLRCSPMKGHSHVYWYRQLPEEGLKFMVYLQKENIIDESGMPKERFSAEFPKEGPSILRIQQVVRGDSAAYFCASSQGARNTGELFFGEGSRLTVL.

The gene calls are TRBV15 and TRBJ2-1; TRBD2 aligns across 8 bases. The CDR3 runs to 15 residues. The V segment lost 1 base and the J segment 6 bases; nucleotides outside the gene matches: 5. The germline CDR1 and CDR2 sequences are LNHNV and YYDKDF (reference sequence). The CDR3 bases are TGTGCCACCAGCAGAGCCGGGACTAGAAGCAATGAGCAGTTCTTC. It specifies CATSRAGTRSNEQFF.

Only one count was recorded for this clone. The chain has TRBV2 and TRBJ2-5; D is ambiguous. V shed 9 bases and J shed 4 bases, with 18 bases lying between them. Germline V gene lookup returns CDR1 SNHLY and CDR2 FYNNEI. This CDR3 has 14 amino acids. CDR3 in DNA: TGTGCCAGAGACGCGTCCCCCAGGTCAGAGACCCAGTACTTC. Translated: CARDASPRSETQYF.